This T cell receptor (beta chain) was retrieved from a study of cytomegalovirus exposure and HLA in healthy donors. The assay was immunoSEQ multiplex PCR, and TCRdb's table has in-frame clones only and misses some. Of around 60,000 clones in the sample, 90% to 97% were seen once. This CDR3 region has 14 residues. Looked up from germline, CDR1 is MDHEN and CDR2 is SYDVKM. V lost 2 bases to trimming and J lost 2 bases, with 9 bases between them. The sequence was obtained from a young woman in good health and CMV-seronegative. The source material was PBMCs. The chain is built from TRBV28 and TRBJ1-2; a possible D gene is TRBD1 (5 bases). The CDR3 sequence: CASSLGAGNYGYTF. CDR3 DNA sequence: TGTGCCAGCAGTTTAGGGGCAGGAAACTATGGCTACACCTTC.